Listed below are T cell receptor beta chains from one sample, sequenced in a study of blood T cells in healthy people across ages. TCRdb independently ran MiXCR on the 5' RACE reads; one entry per CDR3 protein. The sample lists some 1.7 million distinct CDR3 sequences, 28% occurring once. The sample was blood. The receptors here all came from a woman in her 30s in good health. CDR3s include the opening cysteine and the closing phenylalanine or tryptophan. D genes are given only for firm matches. Only part of the rows carry a size: once, few, many, or a class if the clone is expanded.

CDR3 length	V gene	D gene	J gene	clone size	CDR3 DNA	CDR3 protein
19	TRBV6-5	TRBD2	TRBJ2-1	medium-sized	TGTGCCAGCAGTTTCCTAGGGACTAGCGGGGGGATCCCCTACAATGAGCAGTTCTTC	CASSFLGTSGGIPYNEQFF
14	TRBV5-1	TRBD2	TRBJ2-7	.	TGCGCCAGCAGCTTTGCACTAGCGGGGTACGAGCAGTACTTC	CASSFALAGYEQYF
14	TRBV5-1	TRBD1	TRBJ2-7	.	TGCGCCTCCCAGGACCAGGGGGCAGTTGGCGAGCAGTACTTC	CASQDQGAVGEQYF
12	TRBV6-5	.	TRBJ1-2	.	TGTGCCAGCGCCACAGGGAGTCAAGGCTACACCTTC	CASATGSQGYTF
12	TRBV25-1	.	TRBJ2-3	many	TGTGCCAGCAGGGGGCCCGCAGATACGCAGTATTTT	CASRGPADTQYF
14	TRBV4-1	TRBD1	TRBJ1-2	many	TGCGCCAGCAGCCGTCGGGACAGGGAGGACGGCTACACCTTC	CASSRRDREDGYTF
13	TRBV3-1	.	TRBJ1-1	once	TGTGCCAGCAGCCAAGTTCTTAGGACTGAAGCTTTCTTT	CASSQVLRTEAFF
15	TRBV7-2	TRBD2	TRBJ2-3	.	TGTGCCAGCAGCTTCAAGACTAGCGGGGCAGATACGCAGTATTTT	CASSFKTSGADTQYF
14	TRBV12-3/TRBV12-4	.	TRBJ2-3	.	TGTGCCAGCAGTCCCTGTCGACGAGGCGATACGCAGTATTTT	CASSPCRRGDTQYF
14	TRBV6-6	TRBD1	TRBJ1-2	few	TGTGCCAGCAGTGCATCGGACAGGGGGAATGGCTACACCTTC	CASSASDRGNGYTF
13	TRBV20-1	.	TRBJ2-1	.	TGCAGTGGGGCGACTAGCTCCTACAATGAGCAGTTCTTC	CSGATSSYNEQFF
15	TRBV5-8	.	TRBJ2-7	many	TGTGCCAGCAGCTTGACCCCTCGCGGCGGGGTCGAGCAGTACTTC	CASSLTPRGGVEQYF
14	TRBV5-1	.	TRBJ1-4	.	TGCGCCGGCAGCCTTCAGGGTGGGGATGAAAAACTGTTTTTT	CAGSLQGGDEKLFF
15	TRBV5-1	.	TRBJ1-1	few	TGCGCCAGCAGCTTGCGAGGACAAGGGAACACTGAAGCTTTCTTT	CASSLRGQGNTEAFF
15	TRBV10-2	.	TRBJ1-1	few	TGCGCCAGCAGGGAGGATTTCGCGCTGAACACTGAAGCTTTCTTT	CASREDFALNTEAFF
17	TRBV24-1	TRBD1	TRBJ1-3	once	TGTGCCACCAGTAGAGGACAGGAAGACTCCCCTGGAAACACCATATATTTT	CATSRGQEDSPGNTIYF
13	TRBV6-6	.	TRBJ1-5	many	TGTGCCAGCAGTACCCGAAGCAATCAGCCCCAGCATTTT	CASSTRSNQPQHF
16	TRBV5-1	.	TRBJ2-5	.	TGCGCCATCAGCTTGGCGCCCACAGGGTACCAAGAGACCCAGTACTTC	CAISLAPTGYQETQYF